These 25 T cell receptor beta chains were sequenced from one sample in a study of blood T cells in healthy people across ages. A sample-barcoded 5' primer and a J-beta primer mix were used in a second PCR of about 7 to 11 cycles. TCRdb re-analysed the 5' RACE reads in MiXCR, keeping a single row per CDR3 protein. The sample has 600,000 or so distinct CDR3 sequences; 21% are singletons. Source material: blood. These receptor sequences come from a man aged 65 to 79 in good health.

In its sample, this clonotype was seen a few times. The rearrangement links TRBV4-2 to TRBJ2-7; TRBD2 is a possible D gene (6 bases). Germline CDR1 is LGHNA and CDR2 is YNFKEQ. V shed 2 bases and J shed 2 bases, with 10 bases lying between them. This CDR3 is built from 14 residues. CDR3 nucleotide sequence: TGTGCCAGCAGCCAACTAGCGACCACCTACGAGCAGTACTTC. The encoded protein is CASSQLATTYEQYF.

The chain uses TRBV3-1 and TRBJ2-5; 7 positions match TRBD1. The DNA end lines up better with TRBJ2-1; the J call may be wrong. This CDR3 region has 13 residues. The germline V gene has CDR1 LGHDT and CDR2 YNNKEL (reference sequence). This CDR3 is CASSLDRVGEQFF. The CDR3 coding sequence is TGTGCCAGCAGCCTAGACAGGGTTGGTGAGCAGTTCTTC.

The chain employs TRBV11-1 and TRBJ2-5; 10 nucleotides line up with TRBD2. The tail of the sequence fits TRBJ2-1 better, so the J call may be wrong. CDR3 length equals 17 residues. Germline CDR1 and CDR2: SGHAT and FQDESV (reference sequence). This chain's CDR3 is CASSATTLAGVVDEQFF. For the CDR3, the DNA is TGTGCCAGCAGCGCAACGACTCTAGCGGGAGTAGTCGATGAGCAGTTCTTC.

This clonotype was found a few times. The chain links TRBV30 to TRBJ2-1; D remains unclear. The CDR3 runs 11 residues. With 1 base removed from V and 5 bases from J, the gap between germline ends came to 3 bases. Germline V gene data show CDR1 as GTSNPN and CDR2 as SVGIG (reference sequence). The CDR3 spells CAWSDHNEQFF. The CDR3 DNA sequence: TGTGCCTGGAGTGACCACAATGAGCAGTTCTTC.

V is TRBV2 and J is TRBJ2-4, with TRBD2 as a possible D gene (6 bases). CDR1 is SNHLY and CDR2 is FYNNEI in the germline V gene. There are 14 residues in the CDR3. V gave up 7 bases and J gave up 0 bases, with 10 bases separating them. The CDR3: CASIAELAKNIQYF. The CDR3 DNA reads TGTGCCAGCATAGCGGAGCTAGCCAAAAACATTCAGTACTTC.

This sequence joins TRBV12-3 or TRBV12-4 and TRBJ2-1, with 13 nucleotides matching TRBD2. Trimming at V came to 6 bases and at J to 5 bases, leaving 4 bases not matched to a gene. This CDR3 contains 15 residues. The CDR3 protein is CASRLGTSGNNEQFF. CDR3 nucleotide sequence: TGTGCCAGCAGGCTCGGGACTAGCGGGAACAATGAGCAGTTCTTC.

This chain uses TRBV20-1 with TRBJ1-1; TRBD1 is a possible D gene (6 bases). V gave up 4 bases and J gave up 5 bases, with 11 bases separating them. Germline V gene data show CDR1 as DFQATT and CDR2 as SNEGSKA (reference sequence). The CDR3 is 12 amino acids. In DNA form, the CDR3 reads TGCAGTGCTATCCGGGGGCGGACTGAAGCTTTCTTT. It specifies CSAIRGRTEAFF.

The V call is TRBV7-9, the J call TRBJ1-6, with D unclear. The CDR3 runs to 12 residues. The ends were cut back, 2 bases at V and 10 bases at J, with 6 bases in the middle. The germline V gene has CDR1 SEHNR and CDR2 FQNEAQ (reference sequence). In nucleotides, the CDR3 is TGTGCCAGCAGCTTATGGGAATCACCCCTCCACTTT. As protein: CASSLWESPLHF.

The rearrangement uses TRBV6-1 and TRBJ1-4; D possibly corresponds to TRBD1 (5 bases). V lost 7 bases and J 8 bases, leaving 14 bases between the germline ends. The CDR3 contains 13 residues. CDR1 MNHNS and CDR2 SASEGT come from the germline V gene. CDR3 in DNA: TGTGCCAGCACCTATGACAGTTACGAAAAACTGTTTTTT. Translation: CASTYDSYEKLFF.

CDR3 coding DNA: TGTGCCATCAGTGAGCCAGGGGGAAGCTCCTACAATGAGCAGTTCTTC. Translating gives CAISEPGGSSYNEQFF. This rearrangement joins TRBV10-3 to TRBJ2-1, with 7 nucleotides matching TRBD1. Germline CDR1 is ENHRY and CDR2 is SYGVKD. With 2 bases clipped from V and 0 bases from J, the junction kept 4 bases outside the gene matches. The CDR3 is 16 residues long.

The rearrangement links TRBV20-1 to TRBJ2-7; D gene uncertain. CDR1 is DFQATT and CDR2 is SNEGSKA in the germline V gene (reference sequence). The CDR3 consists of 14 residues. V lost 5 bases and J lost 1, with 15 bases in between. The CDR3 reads CSALKPISSYEQYF. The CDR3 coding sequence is TGCAGTGCTCTTAAGCCTATATCTTCCTACGAGCAGTACTTC.

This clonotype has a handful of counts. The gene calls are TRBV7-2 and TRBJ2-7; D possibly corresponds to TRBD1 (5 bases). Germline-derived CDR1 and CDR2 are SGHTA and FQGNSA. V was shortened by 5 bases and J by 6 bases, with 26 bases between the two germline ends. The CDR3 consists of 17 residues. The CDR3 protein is CASSLFPGPKTAGEQYF. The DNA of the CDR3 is TGTGCCAGCAGCCTTTTCCCTGGCCCTAAGACAGCCGGCGAGCAGTACTTC.

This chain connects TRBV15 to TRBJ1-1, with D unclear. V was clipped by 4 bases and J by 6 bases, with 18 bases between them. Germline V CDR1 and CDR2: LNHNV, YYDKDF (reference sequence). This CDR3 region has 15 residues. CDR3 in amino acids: CATSTSDSLGAEAFF. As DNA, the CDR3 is TGTGCCACCAGCACTTCGGATTCATTAGGCGCTGAAGCTTTCTTT. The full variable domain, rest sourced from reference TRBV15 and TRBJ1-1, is DAMVIQNPRYQVTQFGKPVTLSCSQTLNHNVMYWYQQKSSQAPKLLFHYYDKDFNNEADTPDNFQSRRPNTSFCFLDIRSPGLGDTAMYLCATSTSDSLGAEAFFGQGTRLTVV.

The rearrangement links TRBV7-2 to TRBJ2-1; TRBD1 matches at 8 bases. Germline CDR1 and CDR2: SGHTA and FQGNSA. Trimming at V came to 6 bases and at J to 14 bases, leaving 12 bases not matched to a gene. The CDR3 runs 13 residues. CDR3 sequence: CASSPSPGGLEFF. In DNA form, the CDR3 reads TGTGCCAGCAGTCCTAGCCCAGGGGGCCTGGAGTTCTTC.

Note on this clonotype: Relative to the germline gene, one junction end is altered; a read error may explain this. The CDR3 spells CASSYRDSGYEQYF. CDR3 in DNA: TGCGCCAGCAGTTACAGGGATTCAGGCTACGAGCAGTACTTC. The chain is built from TRBV6-6 and TRBJ2-7; the D gene is possibly TRBD1 (6 bases). The germline gives CDR1 MNHNY, CDR2 SVGAGI (reference sequence). The CDR3 totals 14 residues.

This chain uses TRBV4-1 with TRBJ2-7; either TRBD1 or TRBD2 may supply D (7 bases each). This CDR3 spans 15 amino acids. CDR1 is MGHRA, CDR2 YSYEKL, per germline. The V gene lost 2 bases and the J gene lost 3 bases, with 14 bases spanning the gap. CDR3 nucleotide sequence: TGCGCCAGCAGCCAACTCAGGGGGGGGAGCTACGAGCAGTACTTC. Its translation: CASSQLRGGSYEQYF.

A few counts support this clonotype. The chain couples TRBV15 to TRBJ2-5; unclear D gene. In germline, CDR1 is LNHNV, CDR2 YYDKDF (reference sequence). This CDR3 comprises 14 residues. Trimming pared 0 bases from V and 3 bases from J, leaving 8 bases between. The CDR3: CATSRDWAEETQYF. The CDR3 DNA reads TGTGCCACCAGCAGAGATTGGGCGGAAGAGACCCAGTACTTC.

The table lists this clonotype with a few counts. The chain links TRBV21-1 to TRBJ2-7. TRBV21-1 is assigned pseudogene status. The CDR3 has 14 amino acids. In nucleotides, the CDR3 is TGTGCCAGCAGCAAAGCTCCGTGCTCCTACGAGCAGTACTTC. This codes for CASSKAPCSYEQYF.

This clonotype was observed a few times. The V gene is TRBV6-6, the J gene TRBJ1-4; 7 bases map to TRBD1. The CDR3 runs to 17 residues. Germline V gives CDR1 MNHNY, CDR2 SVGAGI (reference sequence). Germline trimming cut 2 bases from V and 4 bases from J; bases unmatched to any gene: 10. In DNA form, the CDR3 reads TGTGCCAGCAGTTACCGACAGGGCGTAGGATATAATGAAAAACTGTTTTTT. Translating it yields CASSYRQGVGYNEKLFF.

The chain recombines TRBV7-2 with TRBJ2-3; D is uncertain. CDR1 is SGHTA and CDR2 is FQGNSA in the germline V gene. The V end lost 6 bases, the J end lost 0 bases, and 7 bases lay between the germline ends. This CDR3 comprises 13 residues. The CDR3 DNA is TGTGCCAGCAGGCAGGCGAGCACAGATACGCAGTATTTT. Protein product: CASRQASTDTQYF.

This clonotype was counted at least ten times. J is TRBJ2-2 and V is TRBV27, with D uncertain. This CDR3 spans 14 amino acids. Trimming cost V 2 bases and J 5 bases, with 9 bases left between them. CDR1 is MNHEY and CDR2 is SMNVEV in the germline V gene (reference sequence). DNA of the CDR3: TGTGCCAGCAGTTTACAGTTCCCGACCGGGGAGCTGTTTTTT. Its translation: CASSLQFPTGELFF.

The CDR3 nucleotides are TGTGCCACCAGTTCCGGGGCCAACGTCCTGACTTTC. Translation gives CATSSGANVLTF. V gene TRBV15 combines with J gene TRBJ2-6, with D hard to call. Trimming shortened V by 6 bases and J by 4 bases, and 4 bases separated the two germline ends. In germline, CDR1 is LNHNV, CDR2 YYDKDF (reference sequence). The CDR3 totals 12 residues.

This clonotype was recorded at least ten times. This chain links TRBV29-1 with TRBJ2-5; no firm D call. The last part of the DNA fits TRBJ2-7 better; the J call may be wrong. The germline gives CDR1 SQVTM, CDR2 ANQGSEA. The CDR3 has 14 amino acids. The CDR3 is CSVVLDSHSYEQYF. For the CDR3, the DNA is TGCAGCGTTGTTCTCGACTCACACAGTTACGAGCAGTACTTC.

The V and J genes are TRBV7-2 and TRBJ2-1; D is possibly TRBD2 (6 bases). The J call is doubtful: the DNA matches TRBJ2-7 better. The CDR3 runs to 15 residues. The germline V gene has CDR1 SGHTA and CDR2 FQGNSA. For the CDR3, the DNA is TGTGCCAGCAGCCCTTTTGCGGGGAGTATGTACGAGCAGTACTTC. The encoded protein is CASSPFAGSMYEQYF.

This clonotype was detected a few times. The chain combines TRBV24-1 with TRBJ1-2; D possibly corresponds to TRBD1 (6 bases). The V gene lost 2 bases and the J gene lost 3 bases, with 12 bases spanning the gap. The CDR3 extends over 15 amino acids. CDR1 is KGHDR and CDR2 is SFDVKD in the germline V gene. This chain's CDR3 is CATSDSMDSYYGYTF. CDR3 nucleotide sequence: TGTGCCACCAGTGATTCCATGGACAGCTACTATGGCTACACCTTC.